Ten or more counts support the clone carrying this T cell receptor beta chain. Its cognate antigen is unknown. The germline gives CDR1 SGHDT, CDR2 YYEEEE. The V gene lost 1 base and the J gene lost 6 bases, with 8 bases spanning the gap. The CDR3 is 12 residues long. The data are from a study of CD8 T cells in ankylosing spondylitis. TCRdb ran MiXCR on the 5' RACE reads and lists one entry per CDR3 protein. The sample holds about 130,000 distinct CDR3 sequences; over 7% are singletons and the top ten take approximately 3.3%. Notes on the study in general: Ankylosing spondylitis blood appeared to carry a characteristic TCR beta motif of fewer than 10 highly homologous variants. Significantly higher representation of disease-linked clones was reported for matched ankylosing spondylitis synovial fluid.

The rearrangement joins TRBV5-6 to TRBJ2-7; D not certain. Sample: blood, either unsorted or a sorted T cell fraction (not recorded which). This sequence was found in a male donor with ankylosing spondylitis or in good health (not recorded which). CDR3 coding DNA: TGTGCCAGCAGCTTGTTAGGGCGCGAGCAGTACTTC. Encoded protein: CASSLLGREQYF.